The rows below give T cell receptor beta chains drawn from one sample of a study of T cell repertoires in cytomegalovirus infection. TCRdb reanalysed the reads using MiXCR and keeps one entry per CDR3 protein. The table lists hundreds of thousands of distinct CDR3 sequences, 20% to 30% of them singletons. Input material: CD8+ T cells from PBMCs. The receptor set was obtained from a human donor in good health (CMV status not recorded). Some clones in this sample may be carry-over from other donors' samples. Each CDR3 is given with its conserved first and last residue. D genes are given only for firm matches. Part of the rows lack a size; the others show once, few, many or a class for expanded clones.

>TRBD2|TRBJ2-2|TRBV6-1|many
TGTGCCAGCAGTGAAGGACTAGCGGGGGGGACTTACACCGGGGAGCTGTTTTTT
CASSEGLAGGTYTGELFF
>-|TRBJ2-1|TRBV7-9|-
TGTGCCAGCAGCCCTACCGACCCGGGTTATTACTCCTACAATGAGCAGTTCTTC
CASSPTDPGYYSYNEQFF
>TRBD1|TRBJ2-7|TRBV27|-
TGTGCCAGCAGGCCTACAGGGGGTTCCTACGAGCAGTACTTC
CASRPTGGSYEQYF
>-|TRBJ2-2|TRBV7-6|many
TGTGCCAGCAGCTGGGACATTATAACCGGGGAGCTGTTTTTT
CASSWDIITGELFF
>TRBD1|TRBJ1-2|TRBV28|few
TGTGCCAGCAGACTCACCGGGACAGGGCTTTCTAACTATGGCTACACCTTC
CASRLTGTGLSNYGYTF
>-|TRBJ2-6|TRBV7-9|many
TGTGCCAGCAGCTTAGCGCGGGTCCAAACCCTCTCTGGGGCCAACGTCCTGACTTTC
CASSLARVQTLSGANVLTF
>TRBD1|TRBJ2-7|TRBV29-1|-
TGCAGCGTTGAAATCTGGGACAGAGCTTCCTACGAGCAGTACTTC
CSVEIWDRASYEQYF
>TRBD1|TRBJ2-1|TRBV7-6|few
TGTGCCAGCAGCCACCAAGGACAGGGAGGAGGCAATGAGCAGTTCTTC
CASSHQGQGGGNEQFF
>-|TRBJ1-2|TRBV6-2/TRBV6-3|-
TGTGCCAGCAGCGCCGTGGGACATACCTATGGCTACACCTTC
CASSAVGHTYGYTF
>-|TRBJ2-7|TRBV7-9|many
TGTGCCAGCAGCCCAGCACAGGTAGAGAGCTTC
CASSPAQVESF